This TCR beta chain was sequenced during a study of control samples from healthy donors and cancer patients. V lost 2 bases and J 6 bases, leaving 8 bases between the germline ends. This CDR3 contains 11 residues. In germline, CDR1 is DFQATT, CDR2 SNEGSKA (reference sequence). Assay: immunoSEQ multiplex PCR; the TCRdb copy retains only in-frame clones and omits some. The sample lists more than 15,000 clones, more than 75% occurring once. The sequenced material came from PBMCs. This chain uses TRBV20-1 with TRBJ2-7; the D is unclear. The sequence was collected from a woman aged 55-70 years with head and neck cancer. CDR3 in amino acids: CSARQYSEQYF. The CDR3 DNA sequence: TGCAGTGCTAGACAATATAGCGAGCAGTACTTC.